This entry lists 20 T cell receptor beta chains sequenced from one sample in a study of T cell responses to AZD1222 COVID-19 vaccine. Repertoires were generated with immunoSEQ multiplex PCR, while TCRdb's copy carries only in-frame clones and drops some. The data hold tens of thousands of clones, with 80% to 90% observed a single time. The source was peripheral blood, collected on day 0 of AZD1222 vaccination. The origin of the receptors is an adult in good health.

The CDR3 region has the DNA TGTGCCAGCAGTTCGGGCGTGACCTATGGCTACACCTTC. Its translation is CASSSGVTYGYTF. The chain joins TRBV6-5 to TRBJ1-2, with D hard to call. Germline V gene lookup returns CDR1 MNHEY and CDR2 SVGAGI. With 4 bases removed from V and 4 bases from J, the gap between germline ends came to 10 bases. The CDR3 is made up of 13 amino acids.

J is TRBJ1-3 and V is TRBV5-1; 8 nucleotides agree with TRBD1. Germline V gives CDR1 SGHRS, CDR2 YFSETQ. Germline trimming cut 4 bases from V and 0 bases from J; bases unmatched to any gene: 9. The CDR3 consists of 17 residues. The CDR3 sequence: CASSDDRGSFSGNTIYF. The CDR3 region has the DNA TGCGCCAGCAGCGACGACAGGGGCTCCTTCTCTGGAAACACCATATATTTT.

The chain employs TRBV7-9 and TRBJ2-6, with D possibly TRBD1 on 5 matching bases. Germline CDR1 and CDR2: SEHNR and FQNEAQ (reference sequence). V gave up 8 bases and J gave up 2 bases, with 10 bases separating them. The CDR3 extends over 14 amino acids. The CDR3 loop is CASPGQTGANVLTF. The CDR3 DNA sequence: TGTGCCAGCCCAGGGCAGACTGGGGCCAACGTCCTGACTTTC.

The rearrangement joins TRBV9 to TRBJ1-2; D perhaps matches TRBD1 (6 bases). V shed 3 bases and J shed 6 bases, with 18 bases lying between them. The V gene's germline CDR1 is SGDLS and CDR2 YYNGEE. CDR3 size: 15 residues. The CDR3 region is CASSAVFTGSHGYTF. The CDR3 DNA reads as TGTGCCAGCAGCGCGGTTTTCACAGGGTCCCATGGCTACACCTTC.

DNA for the CDR3: TGCAGCGTGACGACAGGGGCGGGAGGTCAGCCCCAGCATTTT. Amino acids: CSVTTGAGGQPQHF. This sequence joins TRBV29-1 and TRBJ1-5; 8 nucleotides agree with TRBD1. The J segment lost 6 bases and the V segment lost 6 bases, leaving 10 bases of the junction unmatched. Germline V gene data show CDR1 as SQVTM and CDR2 as ANQGSEA. The CDR3 sequence is 14 residues long. Based on the CDR3 plus reference TRBV29-1 and TRBJ1-5, the full variable domain is SAVISQKPSRDICQRGTSLTIQCQVDSQVTMMFWYRQQPGQSLTLIATANQGSEATYESGFVIDKFPISRPNLTFSTLTVSNMSPEDSSIYLCSVTTGAGGQPQHFGDGTRLSIL.

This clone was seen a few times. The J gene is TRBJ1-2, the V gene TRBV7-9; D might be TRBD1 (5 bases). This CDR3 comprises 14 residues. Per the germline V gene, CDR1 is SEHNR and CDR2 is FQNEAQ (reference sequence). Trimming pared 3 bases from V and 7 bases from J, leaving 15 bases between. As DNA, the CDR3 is TGTGCCAGCAGCTTGCCAGACAGAGCTAGTGGCTACACCTTC. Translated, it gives CASSLPDRASGYTF.

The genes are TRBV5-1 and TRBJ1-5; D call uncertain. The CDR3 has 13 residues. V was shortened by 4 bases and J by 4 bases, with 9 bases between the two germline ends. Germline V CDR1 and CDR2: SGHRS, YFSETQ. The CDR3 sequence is CASSGSPNQPQHF. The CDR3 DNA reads TGCGCCAGCAGCGGTTCACCTAATCAGCCCCAGCATTTT.

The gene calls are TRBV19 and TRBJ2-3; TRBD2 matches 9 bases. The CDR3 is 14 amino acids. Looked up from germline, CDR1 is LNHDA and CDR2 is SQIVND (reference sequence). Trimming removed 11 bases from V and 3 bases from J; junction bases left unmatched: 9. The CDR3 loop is CACERGDTTDTQYF. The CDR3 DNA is TGTGCCTGCGAGCGGGGGGATACGACAGATACGCAGTATTTT.

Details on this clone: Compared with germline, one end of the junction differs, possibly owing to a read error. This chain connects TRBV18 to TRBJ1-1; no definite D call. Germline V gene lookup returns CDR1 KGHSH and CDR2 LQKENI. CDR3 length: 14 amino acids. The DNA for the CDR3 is TGCGCCAGCTCACCCGCCGGGCGGGATTTCAAAGCTTTCTTT. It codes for CASSPAGRDFKAFF.

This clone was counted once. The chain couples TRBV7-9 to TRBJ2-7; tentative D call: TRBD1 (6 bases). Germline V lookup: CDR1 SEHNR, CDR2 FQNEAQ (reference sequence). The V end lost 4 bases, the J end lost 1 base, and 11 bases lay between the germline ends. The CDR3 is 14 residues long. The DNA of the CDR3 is TGTGCCAGCAGCTCGTACAGGGATTCCTACGAGCAGTACTTC. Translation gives CASSSYRDSYEQYF.

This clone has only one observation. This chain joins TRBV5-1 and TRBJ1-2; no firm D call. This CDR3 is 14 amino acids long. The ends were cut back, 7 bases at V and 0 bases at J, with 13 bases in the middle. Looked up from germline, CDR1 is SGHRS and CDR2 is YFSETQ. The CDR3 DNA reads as TGCGCCAGCCGGAGCACCTACCCTAACTATGGCTACACCTTC. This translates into CASRSTYPNYGYTF. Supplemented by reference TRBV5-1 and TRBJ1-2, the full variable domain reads KAGVTQTPRYLIKTRGQQVTLSCSPISGHRSVSWYQQTPGQGLQFLFEYFSETQRNKGNFPGRFSGRQFSNSRSEMNVSTLELGDSALYLCASRSTYPNYGYTFGSGTRLTVV.

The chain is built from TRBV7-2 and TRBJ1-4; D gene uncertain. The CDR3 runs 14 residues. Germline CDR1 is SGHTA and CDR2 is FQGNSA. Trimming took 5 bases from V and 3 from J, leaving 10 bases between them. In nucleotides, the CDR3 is TGTGCCAGCAGCCTCCAGAGGTCTAATGAAAAACTGTTTTTT. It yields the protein CASSLQRSNEKLFF.

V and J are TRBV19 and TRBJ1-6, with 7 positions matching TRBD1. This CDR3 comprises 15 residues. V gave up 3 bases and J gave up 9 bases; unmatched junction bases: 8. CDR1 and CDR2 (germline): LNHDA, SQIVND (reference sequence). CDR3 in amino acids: CASSIPPGGSSPLHF. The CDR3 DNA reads TGTGCCAGTAGTATTCCGCCAGGGGGATCTTCACCCCTCCACTTT. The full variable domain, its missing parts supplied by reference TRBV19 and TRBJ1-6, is DGGITQSPKYLFRKEGQNVTLSCEQNLNHDAMYWYRQDPGQGLRLIYYSQIVNDFQKGDIAEGYSVSREKKESFPLTVTSAQKNPTAFYLCASSIPPGGSSPLHFGNGTRLTVT.

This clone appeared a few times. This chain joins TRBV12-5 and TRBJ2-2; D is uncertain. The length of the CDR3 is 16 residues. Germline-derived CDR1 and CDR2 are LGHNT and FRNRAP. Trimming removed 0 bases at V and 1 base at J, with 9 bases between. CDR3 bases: TGTGCTAGTGGTTTGGTACGGTCAGGGAACACCGGGGAGCTGTTTTTT. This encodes CASGLVRSGNTGELFF. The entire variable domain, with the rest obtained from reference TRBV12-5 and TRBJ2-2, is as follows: DARVTQTPRHKVTEMGQEVTMRCQPILGHNTVFWYRQTMMQGLELLAYFRNRAPLDDSGMPKDRFSAEMPDATLATLKIQPSEPRDSAVYFCASGLVRSGNTGELFFGEGSRLTVL.

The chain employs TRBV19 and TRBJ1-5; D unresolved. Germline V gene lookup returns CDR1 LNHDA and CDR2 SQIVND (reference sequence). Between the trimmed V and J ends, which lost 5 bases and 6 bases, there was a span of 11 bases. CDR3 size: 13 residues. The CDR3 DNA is TGTGCCAGTAGTCCCGGGGAGACTCAGCCCCAGCATTTT. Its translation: CASSPGETQPQHF.

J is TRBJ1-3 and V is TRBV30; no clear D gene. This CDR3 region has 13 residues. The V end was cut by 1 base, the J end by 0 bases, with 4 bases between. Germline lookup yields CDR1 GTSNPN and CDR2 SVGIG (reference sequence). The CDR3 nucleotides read TGTGCCTGGAGTGGGACCTCTGGAAACACCATATATTTT. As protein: CAWSGTSGNTIYF.

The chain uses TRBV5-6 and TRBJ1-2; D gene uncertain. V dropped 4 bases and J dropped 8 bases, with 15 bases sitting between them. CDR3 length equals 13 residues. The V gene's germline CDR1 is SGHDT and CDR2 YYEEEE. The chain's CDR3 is CASSRQTDGGYTF. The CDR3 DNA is TGTGCCAGCAGCCGTCAAACCGATGGCGGCTACACCTTC.

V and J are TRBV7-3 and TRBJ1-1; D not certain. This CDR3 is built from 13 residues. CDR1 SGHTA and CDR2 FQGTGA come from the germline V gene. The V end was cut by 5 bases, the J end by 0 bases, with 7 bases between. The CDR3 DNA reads TGTGCCAGCAGCGCTCAGATGAACACTGAAGCTTTCTTT. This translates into CASSAQMNTEAFF.

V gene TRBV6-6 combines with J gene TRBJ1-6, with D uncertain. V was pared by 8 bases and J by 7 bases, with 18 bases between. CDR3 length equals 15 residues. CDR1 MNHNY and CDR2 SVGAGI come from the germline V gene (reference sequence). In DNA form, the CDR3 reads TGTGCCAGCGTAATAGGCGTCCAGATCAATTCACCCCTCCACTTT. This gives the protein CASVIGVQINSPLHF.

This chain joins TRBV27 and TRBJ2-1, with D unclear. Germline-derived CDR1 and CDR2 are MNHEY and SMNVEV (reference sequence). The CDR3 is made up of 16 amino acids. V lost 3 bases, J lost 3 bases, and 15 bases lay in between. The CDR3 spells CASSFSHLGSYNEQFF. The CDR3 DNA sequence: TGTGCCAGCAGTTTCTCCCACCTCGGAAGCTACAATGAGCAGTTCTTC.